This TCR beta chain was found in a study of cytomegalovirus exposure and HLA in healthy donors. Overall study context: Among roughly 180 million T cells, an earlier analysis found about 100 million unique TCR beta sequences. There were some 81 million unique TCRs (from HLA-typed donors) in an early data release.

The PCR was carried out with 60 Vbeta primers and 13 Jbeta primers. Generated by immunoSEQ multiplex PCR, the TCRdb table keeps only in-frame clones and is missing some. The sample includes some 91,000 clones, approximately 86% of them seen just once. V was shortened by 1 base and J by 4 bases, with 14 bases between the two germline ends. The V gene's germline CDR1 is SEHNR and CDR2 FQNEAQ (reference sequence). The CDR3 runs to 15 residues. This clone occurred once. Its antigen is not known. Study conclusions and caveats: In vitro data verified a few CMV-associated chains as specific for CMV antigens. Roughly uniform sequencing depth across donors was assumed, possibly incorrectly.

This sequence originates from a young man in good health and CMV-seropositive. The material sequenced was PBMCs. The chain joins TRBV7-9 to TRBJ2-7, with D possibly TRBD1 on 5 matching bases. Written as DNA, the CDR3 is TGTGCCAGCAGCTTAGGCTTTCCAGGGTGGTACGAGCAGTACTTC. Residues: CASSLGFPGWYEQYF.